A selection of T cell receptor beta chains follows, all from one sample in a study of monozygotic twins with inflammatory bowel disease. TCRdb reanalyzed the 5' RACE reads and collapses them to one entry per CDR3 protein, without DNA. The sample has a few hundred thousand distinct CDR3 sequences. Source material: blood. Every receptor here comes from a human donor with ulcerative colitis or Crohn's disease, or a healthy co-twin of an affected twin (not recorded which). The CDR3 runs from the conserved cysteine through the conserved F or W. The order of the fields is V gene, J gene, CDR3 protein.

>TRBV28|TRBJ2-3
CASKLAGITDTQYF
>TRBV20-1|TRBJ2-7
CSATDRGLREQYF
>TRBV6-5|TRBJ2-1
CASSRGTSGRTLYNEQFF
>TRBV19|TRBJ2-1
CASSLTSGSVNEQFF
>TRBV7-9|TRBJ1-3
CASSSSAGGRNTIYF
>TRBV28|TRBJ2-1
CASSLEQINEQFF
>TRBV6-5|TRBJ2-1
CASSYKPGVGNEQFF
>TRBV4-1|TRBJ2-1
CASSLEVGLNNEQFF
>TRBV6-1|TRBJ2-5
CASSEGEPPRF
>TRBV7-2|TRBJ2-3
CASGLAGGATSHTQYF
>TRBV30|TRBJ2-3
CALEGLAGAGRYF
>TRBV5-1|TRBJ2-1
CASSSIPSSYNEQFF
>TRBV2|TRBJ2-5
CASRRFYGGDGGGETQYF
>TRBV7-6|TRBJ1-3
CASSPGQGFSGNTIYF
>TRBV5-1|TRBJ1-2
CASSSGQGQIYGYTF
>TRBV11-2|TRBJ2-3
CASSLDRAGGPDTQYF
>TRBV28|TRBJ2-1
CASSSPDDSPYNEQFF
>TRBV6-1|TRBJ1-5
CASRPALWGRGNQPQHF
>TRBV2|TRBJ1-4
CASTTPAVGREKLFF
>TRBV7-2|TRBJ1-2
CASTANGGEYGYTF
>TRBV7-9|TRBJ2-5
CASSSANETQYF
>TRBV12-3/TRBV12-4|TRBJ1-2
CASSLIASGDTNYGYTF
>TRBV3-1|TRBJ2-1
CASSPLGLGNEQFF
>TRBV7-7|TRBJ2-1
CASTIGGSSGDPWFF
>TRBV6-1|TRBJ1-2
CASKRGGDSRDGYTF
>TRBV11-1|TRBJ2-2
CASSFPSGSPGDTGELFF
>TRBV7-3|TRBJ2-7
CASSFSPLDEQYF
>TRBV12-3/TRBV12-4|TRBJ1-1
CASQQNTEAFF
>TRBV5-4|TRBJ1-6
CASSLERANSPLHF
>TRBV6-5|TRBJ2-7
CASSYSSRQGSYEQYF
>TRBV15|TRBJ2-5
CATSRVRDSQYQETQYF
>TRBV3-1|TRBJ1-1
CASSQDSGVEAFF
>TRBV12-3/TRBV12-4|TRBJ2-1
CASSFPGGDEQFF
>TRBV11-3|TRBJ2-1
CASSFGQGSGEQFF
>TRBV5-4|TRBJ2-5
CASSVGQGETQYF
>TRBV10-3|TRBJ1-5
CAISVGGGRDQPQHF
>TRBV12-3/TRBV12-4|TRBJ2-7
CASSSLRYEQYF
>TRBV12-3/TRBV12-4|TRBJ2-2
CASSQSGELFF
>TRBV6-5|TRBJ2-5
CASSTRNRQYQETQYF
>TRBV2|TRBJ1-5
CASIPDRTNQPQHF
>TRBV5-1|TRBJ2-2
CASYTGTVNTGELFF
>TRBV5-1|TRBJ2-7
CASSKTGEDYEQYF
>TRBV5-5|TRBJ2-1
CASSLGLAGGIEQFF
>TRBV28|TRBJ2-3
CASSPRLAGTSTDTQYF
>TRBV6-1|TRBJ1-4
CATGQWTSLEEKLFF
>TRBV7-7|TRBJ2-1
CASSLGRHNEQFF
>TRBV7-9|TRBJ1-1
CASSSTGTMNTEAFF
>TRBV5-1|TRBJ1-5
CASSLEAGINQPQHF
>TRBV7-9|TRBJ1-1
CASSLAGDPGAFF
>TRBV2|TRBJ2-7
CASSVRGTYEQYF
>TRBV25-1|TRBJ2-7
CASSGPRTLDEQYF
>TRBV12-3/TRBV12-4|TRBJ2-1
CASRLAGGPYNEQFF
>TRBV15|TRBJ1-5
CASAMPHQPQHF
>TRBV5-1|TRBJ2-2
CASSLIENTGELFF
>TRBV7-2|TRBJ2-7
CASSDGTLSYEQYF
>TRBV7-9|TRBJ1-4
CASSRRGTRKLFF
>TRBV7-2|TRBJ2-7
CASSSRWTGISSYEQYF
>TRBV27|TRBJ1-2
CASSLRAGRFEGYTF
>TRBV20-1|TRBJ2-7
CSAIATAVAKQYF